This TCR beta chain comes out of a study of T-cell reconstitution after alpha-beta-depleted transplantation in children. Study observations and caveats: Surviving recipient T cells and thymic progenitors accounted for the high day-60 TCRbeta diversity observed in some patients. Several hundred expanded graft clones reportedly gave rise to the alpha-beta T cells present about two months after transplant. Counts and diversity of T cells one year after transplant came mostly from newly produced T cells.

From germline, CDR1 is DFQATT and CDR2 SNEGSKA (reference sequence). The CDR3 length is 15 residues. This clonotype was picked up a small number of times. Its antigen is not identified. This may come from a read error, since a much larger clone is one base off. The TCRbeta library was prepared with unique molecular identifiers. TCRdb used MiXCR to reprocess the PCR reads, holding one entry per CDR3 protein. This table holds about 170,000 distinct CDR3 sequences, roughly 10% found once. The clonotype comes from a boy aged 2 to 10 with acute myeloid leukemia, due to receive a stem cell transplant. Sequences were derived from PBMCs, sampled before TCRalphabeta/CD19-depleted stem cell transplant. The chain has TRBV20-1 and TRBJ2-5, with 9 bases identical to TRBD2. CDR3 protein: CSARVSLAGSKAQSF. The DNA for the CDR3 is TGCAGTGCTAGAGTGTCTCTAGCGGGAAGTAAGGCCCAGTCCTTC.